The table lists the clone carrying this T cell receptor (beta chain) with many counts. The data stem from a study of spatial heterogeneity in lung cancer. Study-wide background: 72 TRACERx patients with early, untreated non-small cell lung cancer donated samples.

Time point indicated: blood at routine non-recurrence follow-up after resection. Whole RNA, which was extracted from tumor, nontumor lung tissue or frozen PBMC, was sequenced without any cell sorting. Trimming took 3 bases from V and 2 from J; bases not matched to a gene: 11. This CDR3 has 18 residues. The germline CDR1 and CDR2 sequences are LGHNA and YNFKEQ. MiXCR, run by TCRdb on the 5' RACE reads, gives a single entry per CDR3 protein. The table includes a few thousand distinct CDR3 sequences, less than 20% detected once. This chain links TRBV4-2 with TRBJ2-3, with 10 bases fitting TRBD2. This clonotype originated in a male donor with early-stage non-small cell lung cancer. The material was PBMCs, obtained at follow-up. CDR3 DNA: TGTGCCAGCAGCCAGTCGTTGGCTAGCGGGGGCTACACAGATACGCAGTATTTT. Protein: CASSQSLASGGYTDTQYF.